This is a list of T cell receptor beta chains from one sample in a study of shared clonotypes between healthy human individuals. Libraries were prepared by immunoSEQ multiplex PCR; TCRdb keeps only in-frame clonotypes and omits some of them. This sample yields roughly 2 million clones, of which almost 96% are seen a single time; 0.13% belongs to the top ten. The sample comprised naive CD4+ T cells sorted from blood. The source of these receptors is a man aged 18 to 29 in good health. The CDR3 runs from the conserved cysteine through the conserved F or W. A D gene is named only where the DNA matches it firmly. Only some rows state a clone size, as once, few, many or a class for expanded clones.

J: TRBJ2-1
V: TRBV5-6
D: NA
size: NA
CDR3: CASSSPGGSYNEQFF
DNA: TGTGCCAGCAGCTCTCCAGGCGGCTCCTACAATGAGCAGTTCTTC

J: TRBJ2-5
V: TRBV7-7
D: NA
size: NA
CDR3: CASSLSTGRTETQYF
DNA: TGTGCTAGCAGCTTATCGACGGGTCGGACAGAGACCCAGTACTTC

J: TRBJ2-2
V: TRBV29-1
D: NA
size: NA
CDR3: CSVEDDRGGELFF
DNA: TGCAGCGTTGAAGACGATCGGGGTGGGGAGCTGTTTTTT

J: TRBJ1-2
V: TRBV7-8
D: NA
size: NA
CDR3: CASSLNHGGGYTF
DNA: TGTGCCAGCAGCTTAAATCACGGGGGGGGCTACACCTTC

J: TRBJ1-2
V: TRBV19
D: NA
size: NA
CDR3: CASSPGTANYGYTF
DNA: TGTGCCAGTAGTCCGGGGACGGCGAACTATGGCTACACCTTC

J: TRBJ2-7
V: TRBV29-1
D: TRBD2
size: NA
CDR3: CSVSAGAESFSEQYF
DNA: TGCAGCGTTTCAGCGGGAGCCGAAAGTTTCTCCGAGCAGTACTTC

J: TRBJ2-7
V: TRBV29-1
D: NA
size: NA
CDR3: CSVVGADSSYEQYF
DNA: TGCAGCGTTGTAGGTGCCGACAGCTCCTACGAGCAGTACTTC

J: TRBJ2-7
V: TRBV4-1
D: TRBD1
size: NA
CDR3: CASSLRTGTYEQYF
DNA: TGCGCCAGCAGTCTCAGGACAGGTACCTACGAGCAGTACTTC

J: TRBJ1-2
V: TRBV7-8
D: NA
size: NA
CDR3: CASSPGPRGYTF
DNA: TGTGCCAGCAGCCCCGGGCCCCGGGGCTACACCTTC

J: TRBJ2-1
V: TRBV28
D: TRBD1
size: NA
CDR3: CASSRDRGRNEQFF
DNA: TGTGCCAGCAGTCGGGACAGGGGGCGGAATGAGCAGTTCTTC

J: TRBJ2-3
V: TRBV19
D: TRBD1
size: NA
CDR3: CASSRLGTGGTDTQYF
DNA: TGTGCCAGTAGCAGACTAGGGACAGGGGGCACAGATACGCAGTATTTT

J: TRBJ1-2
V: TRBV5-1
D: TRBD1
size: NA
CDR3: CASSLGAGGNYGYTF
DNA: TGCGCCAGCAGCTTGGGAGCAGGGGGCAACTATGGCTACACCTTC

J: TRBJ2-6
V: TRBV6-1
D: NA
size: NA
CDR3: CASSEASGSGANVLTF
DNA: TGTGCCAGCAGTGAAGCGTCGGGATCCGGGGCCAACGTCCTGACTTTC

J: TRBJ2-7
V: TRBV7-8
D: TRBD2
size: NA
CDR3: CASSKPGLERHEQYF
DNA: TGTGCCAGCAGCAAGCCGGGACTAGAAAGGCACGAGCAGTACTTC

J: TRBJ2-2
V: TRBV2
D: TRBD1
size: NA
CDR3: CASSETGKTGELFF
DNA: TGTGCCAGCAGTGAGACAGGGAAAACCGGGGAGCTGTTTTTT

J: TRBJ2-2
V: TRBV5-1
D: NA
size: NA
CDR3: CASRSNFLGTGELFF
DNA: TGCGCCAGCAGGAGTAATTTCCTGGGCACCGGGGAGCTGTTTTTT

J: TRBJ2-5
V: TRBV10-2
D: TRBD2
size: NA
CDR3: CASRRTSGSRSEETQYF
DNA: TGCGCCAGCAGGAGGACTAGCGGGAGCCGCTCGGAAGAGACCCAGTACTTC

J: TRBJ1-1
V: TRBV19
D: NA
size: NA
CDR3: CASSQWEMNTEAFF
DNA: TGTGCCAGTAGTCAGTGGGAGATGAACACTGAAGCTTTCTTT

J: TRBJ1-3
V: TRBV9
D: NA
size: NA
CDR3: CASSVATWGGTIYF
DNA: TGTGCCAGCAGCGTAGCTACATGGGGTGGCACCATATATTTT

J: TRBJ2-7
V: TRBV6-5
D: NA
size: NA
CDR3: CASSYGARDYEQYF
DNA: TGTGCCAGCAGTTATGGTGCGAGAGACTACGAGCAGTACTTC

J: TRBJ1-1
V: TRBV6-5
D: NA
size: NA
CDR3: CATSRGAGGTEAFF
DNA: TGTGCCACCAGCCGGGGGGCTGGCGGCACTGAAGCTTTCTTT

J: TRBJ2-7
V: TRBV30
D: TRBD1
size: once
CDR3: CAWRRTGVNEQYF
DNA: TGTGCCTGGAGGCGGACAGGGGTCAACGAGCAGTACTTC

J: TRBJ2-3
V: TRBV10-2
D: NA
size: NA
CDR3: CASSRSGEDTQYF
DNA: TGCGCCAGCAGCCGTAGCGGTGAGGATACGCAGTATTTT

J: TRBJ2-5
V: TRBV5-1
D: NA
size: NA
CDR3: CASSLMTVKETQYF
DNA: TGCGCCAGCAGCTTGATGACGGTCAAAGAGACCCAGTACTTC

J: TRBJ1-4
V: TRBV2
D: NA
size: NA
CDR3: CASSRQANEKLFF
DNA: TGTGCCAGCAGTCGACAGGCTAATGAAAAACTGTTTTTT

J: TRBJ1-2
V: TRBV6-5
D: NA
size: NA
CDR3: CASRYSYGYTF
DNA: TGTGCCAGCAGATACAGCTATGGCTACACCTTC

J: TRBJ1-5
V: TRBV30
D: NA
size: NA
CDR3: CAWSVGASSQPQHF
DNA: TGTGCCTGGAGTGTAGGGGCATCGTCTCAGCCCCAGCATTTT

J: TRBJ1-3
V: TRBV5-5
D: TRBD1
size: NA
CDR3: CASSQLDRDGNTIYF
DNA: TGTGCCAGCAGCCAATTAGACAGGGACGGAAACACCATATATTTT

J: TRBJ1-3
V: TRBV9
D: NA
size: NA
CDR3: CASSVERISSGNTIYF
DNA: TGTGCCAGCAGCGTAGAGAGGATTTCCTCTGGAAACACCATATATTTT

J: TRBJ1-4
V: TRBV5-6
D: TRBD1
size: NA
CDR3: CASSRRDSSNEKLFF
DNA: TGTGCCAGCAGCCGCAGGGACAGCAGTAATGAAAAACTGTTTTTT

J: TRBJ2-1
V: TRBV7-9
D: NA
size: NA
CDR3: CASSSWGLYNEQFF
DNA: TGTGCCAGCAGCTCATGGGGGCTTTACAATGAGCAGTTCTTC